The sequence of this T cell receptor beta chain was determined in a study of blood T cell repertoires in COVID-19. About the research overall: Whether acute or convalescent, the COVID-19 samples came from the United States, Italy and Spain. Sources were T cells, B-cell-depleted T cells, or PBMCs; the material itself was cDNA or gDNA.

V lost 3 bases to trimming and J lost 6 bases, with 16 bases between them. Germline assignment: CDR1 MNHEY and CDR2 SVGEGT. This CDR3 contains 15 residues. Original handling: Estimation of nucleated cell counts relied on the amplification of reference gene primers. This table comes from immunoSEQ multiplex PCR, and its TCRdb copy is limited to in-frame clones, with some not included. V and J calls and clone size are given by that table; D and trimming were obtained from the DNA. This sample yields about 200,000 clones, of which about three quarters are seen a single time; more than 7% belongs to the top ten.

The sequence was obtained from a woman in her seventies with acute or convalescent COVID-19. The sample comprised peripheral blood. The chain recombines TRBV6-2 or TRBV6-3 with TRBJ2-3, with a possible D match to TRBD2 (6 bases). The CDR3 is CASSYLGGVGDTQYF. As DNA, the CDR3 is TGTGCCAGCAGTTATCTGGGCGGGGTTGGCGATACGCAGTATTTT.